This entry is about one TCR beta chain. The data are from a study of blood T cell repertoires in COVID-19. Study-wide context: From T cells, B-cell-depleted T cells, or PBMCs came the material, which was cDNA or gDNA.

The germline V and J ends were trimmed by 4 bases and 7 bases, with 15 bases remaining between them. CDR1 is KGHDR, CDR2 SFDVKD, per germline. This CDR3 region has 14 residues. As handled by the study authors: For nucleated cells, counts were estimated from reference gene primer amplification. Produced via immunoSEQ multiplex PCR; TCRdb's table is partial and in-frame only. V and J calls and clone size are given by that table; D and trimming were obtained from the DNA. The data show roughly 240,000 clones, more than 70% seen once. This rearrangement joins TRBV24-1 to TRBJ2-5; D may be TRBD2 (6 bases). Sequences were obtained from PBMCs or T cells enriched from blood (not recorded which). The TCR was taken from a woman in her 40s with acute COVID-19. The CDR3 is CATSDPGTYGTQYF. CDR3 sequence (DNA): TGTGCCACCAGTGACCCAGGGACTTACGGGACCCAGTACTTC.